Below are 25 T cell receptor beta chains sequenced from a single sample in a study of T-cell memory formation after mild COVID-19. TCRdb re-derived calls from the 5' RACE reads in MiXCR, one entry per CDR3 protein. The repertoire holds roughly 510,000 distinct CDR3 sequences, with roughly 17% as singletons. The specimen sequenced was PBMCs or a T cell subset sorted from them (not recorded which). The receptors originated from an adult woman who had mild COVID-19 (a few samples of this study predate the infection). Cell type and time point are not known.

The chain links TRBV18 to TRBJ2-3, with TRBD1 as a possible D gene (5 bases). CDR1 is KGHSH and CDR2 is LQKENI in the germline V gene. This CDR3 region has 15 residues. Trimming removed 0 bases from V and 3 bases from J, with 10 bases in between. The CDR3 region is CASSPPVRVTDTQYF. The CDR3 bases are TGTGCCAGCTCACCACCGGTCAGGGTGACAGATACGCAGTATTTT.

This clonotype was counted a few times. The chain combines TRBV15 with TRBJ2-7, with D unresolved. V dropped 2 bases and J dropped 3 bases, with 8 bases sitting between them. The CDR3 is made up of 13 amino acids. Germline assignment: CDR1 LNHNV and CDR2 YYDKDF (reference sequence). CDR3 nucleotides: TGTGCCACCAGCAGAAGTGACGGCTACGAGCAGTACTTC. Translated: CATSRSDGYEQYF.

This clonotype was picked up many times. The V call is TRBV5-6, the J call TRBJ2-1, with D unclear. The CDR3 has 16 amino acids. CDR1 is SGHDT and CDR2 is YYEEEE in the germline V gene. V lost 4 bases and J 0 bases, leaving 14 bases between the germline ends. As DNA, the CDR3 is TGTGCCAGCAGCCCCCTTGAGGAGAGCTCCTACAATGAGCAGTTCTTC. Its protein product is CASSPLEESSYNEQFF.

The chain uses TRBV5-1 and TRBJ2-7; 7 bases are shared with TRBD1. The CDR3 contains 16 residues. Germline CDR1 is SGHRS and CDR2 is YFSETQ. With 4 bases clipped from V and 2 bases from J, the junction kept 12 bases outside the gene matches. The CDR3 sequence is CASSGGTGQLPYEQYF. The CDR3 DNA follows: TGCGCCAGCAGCGGAGGAACGGGACAGCTTCCCTACGAGCAGTACTTC.

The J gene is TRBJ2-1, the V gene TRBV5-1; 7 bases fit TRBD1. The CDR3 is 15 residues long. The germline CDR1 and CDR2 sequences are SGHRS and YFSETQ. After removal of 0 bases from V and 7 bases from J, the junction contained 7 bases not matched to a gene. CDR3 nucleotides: TGCGCCAGCAGCTTGGGGGACAGCCTGGGAAATGAGCAGTTCTTC. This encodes CASSLGDSLGNEQFF.

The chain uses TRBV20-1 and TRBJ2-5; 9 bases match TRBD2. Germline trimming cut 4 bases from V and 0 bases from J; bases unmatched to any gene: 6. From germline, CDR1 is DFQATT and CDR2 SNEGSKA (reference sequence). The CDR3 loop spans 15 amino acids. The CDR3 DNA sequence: TGCAGTGCTATGGTTCCTAGCGGGGACCAAGAGACCCAGTACTTC. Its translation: CSAMVPSGDQETQYF.

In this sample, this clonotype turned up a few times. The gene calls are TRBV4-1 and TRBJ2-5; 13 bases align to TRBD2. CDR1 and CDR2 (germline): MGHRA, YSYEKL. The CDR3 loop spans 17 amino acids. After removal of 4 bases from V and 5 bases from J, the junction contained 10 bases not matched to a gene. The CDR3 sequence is CASSLGLAGAPHETQYF. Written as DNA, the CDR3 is TGCGCCAGCAGCCTCGGACTAGCGGGGGCCCCCCACGAGACCCAGTACTTC.

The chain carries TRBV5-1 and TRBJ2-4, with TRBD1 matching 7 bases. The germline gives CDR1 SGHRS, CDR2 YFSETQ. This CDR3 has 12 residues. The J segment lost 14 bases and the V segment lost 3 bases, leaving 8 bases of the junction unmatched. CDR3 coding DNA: TGCGCCAGCAGCTGGGAAGGACAGGCAAAGTACTTC. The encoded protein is CASSWEGQAKYF.

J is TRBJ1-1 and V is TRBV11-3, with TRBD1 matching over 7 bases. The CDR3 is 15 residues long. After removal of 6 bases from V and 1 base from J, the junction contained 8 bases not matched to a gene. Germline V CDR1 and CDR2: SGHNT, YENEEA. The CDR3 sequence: CASSSGQLKNTEAFF. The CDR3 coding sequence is TGTGCCAGCAGTTCGGGACAGCTAAAGAACACTGAAGCTTTCTTT.

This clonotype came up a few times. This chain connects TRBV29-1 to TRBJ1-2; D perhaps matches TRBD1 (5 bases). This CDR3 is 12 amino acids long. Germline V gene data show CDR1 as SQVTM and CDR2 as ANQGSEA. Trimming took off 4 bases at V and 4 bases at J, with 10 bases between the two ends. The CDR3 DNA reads TGCAGCGTTGGCGGGACGGTCTATGGCTACACCTTC. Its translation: CSVGGTVYGYTF.

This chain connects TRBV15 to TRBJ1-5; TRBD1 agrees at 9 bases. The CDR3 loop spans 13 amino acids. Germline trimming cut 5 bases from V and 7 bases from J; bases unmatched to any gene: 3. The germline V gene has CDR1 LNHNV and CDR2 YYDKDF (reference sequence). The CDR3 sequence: CATSRTGVQPQHF. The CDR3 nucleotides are TGTGCCACCAGCCGGACAGGGGTGCAGCCCCAGCATTTT.

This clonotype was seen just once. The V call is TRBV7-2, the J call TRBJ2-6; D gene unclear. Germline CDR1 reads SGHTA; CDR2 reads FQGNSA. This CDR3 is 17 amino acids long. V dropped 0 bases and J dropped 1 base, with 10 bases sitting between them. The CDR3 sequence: CASSLALSGSGANVLTF. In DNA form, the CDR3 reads TGTGCCAGCAGCTTAGCGCTAAGTGGGTCTGGGGCCAACGTCCTGACTTTC. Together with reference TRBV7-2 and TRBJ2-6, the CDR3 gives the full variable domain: GAGVSQSPSNKVTEKGKDVELRCDPISGHTALYWYRQSLGQGLEFLIYFQGNSAPDKSGLPSDRFSAERTGGSVSTLTIQRTQQEDSAVYLCASSLALSGSGANVLTFGAGSRLTVL.

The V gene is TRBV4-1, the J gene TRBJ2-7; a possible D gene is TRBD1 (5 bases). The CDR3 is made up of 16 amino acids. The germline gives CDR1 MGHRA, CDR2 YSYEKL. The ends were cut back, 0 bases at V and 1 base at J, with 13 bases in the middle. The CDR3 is CASSQEVSGPSYEQYF. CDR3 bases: TGCGCCAGCAGCCAAGAAGTTTCAGGGCCGTCCTACGAGCAGTACTTC.

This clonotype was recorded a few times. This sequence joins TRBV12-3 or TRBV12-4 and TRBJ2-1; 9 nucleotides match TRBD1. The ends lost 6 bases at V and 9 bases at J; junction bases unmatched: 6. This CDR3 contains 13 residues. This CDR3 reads CASRRDRAPEQFF. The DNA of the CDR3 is TGTGCCAGCAGAAGGGACAGGGCCCCTGAGCAGTTCTTC.

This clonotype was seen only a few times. The CDR3 region is CASSGARQGEQYF. CDR3 nucleotides: TGTGCCAGCAGTGGAGCCCGCCAGGGCGAGCAGTACTTC. The rearrangement links TRBV12-3 or TRBV12-4 to TRBJ2-7, with D possibly TRBD1 on 5 matching bases. With 5 bases removed from V and 6 bases from J, the gap between germline ends came to 14 bases. The CDR3 spans 13 residues.

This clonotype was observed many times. The CDR3 region is CASSLSRYSYNNTEAFF. In DNA form, the CDR3 reads TGCGCCAGCAGCTTGAGCCGCTACAGCTACAACAACACTGAAGCTTTCTTT. This chain joins TRBV5-1 and TRBJ1-1, with unresolved D. Trimming left V 1 base short and J 2 bases short, with 18 bases between. CDR3 length equals 17 residues. Germline CDR1 and CDR2: SGHRS and YFSETQ. Based on the CDR3 plus reference TRBV5-1 and TRBJ1-1, the full variable domain is KAGVTQTPRYLIKTRGQQVTLSCSPISGHRSVSWYQQTPGQGLQFLFEYFSETQRNKGNFPGRFSGRQFSNSRSEMNVSTLELGDSALYLCASSLSRYSYNNTEAFFGQGTRLTVV.

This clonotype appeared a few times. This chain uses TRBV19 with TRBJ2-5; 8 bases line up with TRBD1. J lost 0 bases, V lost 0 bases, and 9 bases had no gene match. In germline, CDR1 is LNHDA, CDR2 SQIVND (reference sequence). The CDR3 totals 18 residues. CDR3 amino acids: CASSIDLPRTGYQETQYF. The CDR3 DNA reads TGTGCCAGTAGTATAGACCTCCCCCGGACAGGGTACCAAGAGACCCAGTACTTC.

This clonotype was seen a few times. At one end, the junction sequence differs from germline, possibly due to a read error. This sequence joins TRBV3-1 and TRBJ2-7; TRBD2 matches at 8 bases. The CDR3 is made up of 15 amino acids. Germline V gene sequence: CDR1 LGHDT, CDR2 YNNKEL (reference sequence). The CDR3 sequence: CASRQARGGSYEQYF. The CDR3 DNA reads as TGTGCCAGCAGGCAAGCCCGGGGGGGCTCCTACGAGCAGTACTTC.

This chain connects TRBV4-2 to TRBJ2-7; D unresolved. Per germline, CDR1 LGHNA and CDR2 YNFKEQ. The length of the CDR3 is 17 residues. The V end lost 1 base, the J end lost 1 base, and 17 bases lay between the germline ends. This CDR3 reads CASSQVGGLDLSYEQYF. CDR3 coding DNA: TGTGCCAGCAGCCAAGTGGGTGGGCTAGACCTTTCCTACGAGCAGTACTTC.

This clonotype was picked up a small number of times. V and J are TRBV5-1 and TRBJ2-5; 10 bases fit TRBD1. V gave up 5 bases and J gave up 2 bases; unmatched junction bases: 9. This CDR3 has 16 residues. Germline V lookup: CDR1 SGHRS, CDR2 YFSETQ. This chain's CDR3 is CASRRTGGALQETQYF. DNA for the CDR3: TGCGCCAGCAGGCGGACAGGGGGGGCACTGCAAGAGACCCAGTACTTC.

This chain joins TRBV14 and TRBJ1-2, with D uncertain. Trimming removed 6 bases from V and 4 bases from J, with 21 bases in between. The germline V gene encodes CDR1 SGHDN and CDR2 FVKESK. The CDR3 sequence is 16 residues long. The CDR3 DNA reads TGTGCCAGCAGTGGGAAGTATTCGGCCAGGCCCTATGGCTACACCTTC. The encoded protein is CASSGKYSARPYGYTF.

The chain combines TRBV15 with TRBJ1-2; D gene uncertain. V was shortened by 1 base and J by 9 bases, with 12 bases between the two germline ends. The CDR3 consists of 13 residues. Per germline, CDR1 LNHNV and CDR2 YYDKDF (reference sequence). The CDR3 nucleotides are TGTGCCACCAGCAGAGGGGCCCGGAGTCGCTACACCTTC. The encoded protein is CATSRGARSRYTF.

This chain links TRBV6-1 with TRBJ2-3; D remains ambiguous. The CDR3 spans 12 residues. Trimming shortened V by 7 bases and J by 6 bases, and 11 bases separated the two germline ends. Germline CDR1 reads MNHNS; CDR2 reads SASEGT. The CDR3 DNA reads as TGTGCCAGCAAAGACCCTGGGGATACGCAGTATTTT. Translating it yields CASKDPGDTQYF.

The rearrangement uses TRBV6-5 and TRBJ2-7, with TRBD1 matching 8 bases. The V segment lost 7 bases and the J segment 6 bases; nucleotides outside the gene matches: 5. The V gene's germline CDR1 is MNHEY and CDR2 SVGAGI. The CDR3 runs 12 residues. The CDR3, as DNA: TGTGCCAGCACTGGGACAGGCGTCGAGCAGTACTTC. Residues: CASTGTGVEQYF.

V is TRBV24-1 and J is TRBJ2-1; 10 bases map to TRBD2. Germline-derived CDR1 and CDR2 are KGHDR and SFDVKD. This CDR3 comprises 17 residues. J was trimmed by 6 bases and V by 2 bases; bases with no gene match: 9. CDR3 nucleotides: TGTGCCACCAGTGATTCATTAGCGGGAGGATACGGCAATGAGCAGTTCTTC. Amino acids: CATSDSLAGGYGNEQFF.